These T cell receptor beta chains were read from a single sample in a study of T cell changes during pregnancy in multiple sclerosis. Clones were read by immunoSEQ multiplex PCR, and TCRdb kept only the in-frame ones, dropping some. Among 45,000 to 55,000 clones, approximately 90% were seen once, and the ten largest hold about 1.8%. The material sequenced was peripheral blood, taken in the first trimester of pregnancy. These receptor sequences come from a female donor with multiple sclerosis, enrolled in a pregnancy study. Both conserved end residues are part of each CDR3. Each record gives: clone size, D gene, CDR3 length, V gene, J gene, CDR3 DNA, CDR3 protein. A D gene is named only where the DNA matches it firmly. For some rows the clone size is stated as once, few or many, or as a class when expanded; others skip it.

.,.,13,TRBV6-4,TRBJ2-3,TGTGCCAGCAGTGCAGGAAACACAGATACGCAGTATTTT,CASSAGNTDTQYF
.,TRBD1,16,TRBV6-5,TRBJ1-1,TGTGCCAGCAGTTACTCGAGGGACAGTTTGAACACTGAAGCTTTCTTT,CASSYSRDSLNTEAFF
.,.,16,TRBV2,TRBJ1-2,TGTGCCAGCAGTGAGGAGGGGCCCACTTCTAACTATGGCTACACCTTC,CASSEEGPTSNYGYTF
.,TRBD1,16,TRBV6-5,TRBJ1-1,TGTGCCAGCAGTTCCGACAGGGAACCACCGGTGGCTGAAGCTTTCTTT,CASSSDREPPVAEAFF
.,.,14,TRBV5-1,TRBJ1-1,TGCGCCAGCAGCTTCATAGGTGCGGGCACTGAAGCTTTCTTT,CASSFIGAGTEAFF
.,TRBD1,17,TRBV5-5,TRBJ2-5,TGTGCCAGCACCACCCCGGGACAGGGATTCCTTAAAGAGACCCAGTACTTC,CASTTPGQGFLKETQYF
.,TRBD1,14,TRBV7-2,TRBJ2-3,TGTGCCAGCAGTGGACAGGGTCGCACAGATACGCAGTATTTT,CASSGQGRTDTQYF
.,.,11,TRBV6-1,TRBJ1-2,TGTGCCAGCAGTGAATGGCTTGGCTACACCTTC,CASSEWLGYTF
.,.,14,TRBV7-2,TRBJ1-2,TGTGCCAGCACCGTAACCCGAGGTCCCTATGGCTACACCTTC,CASTVTRGPYGYTF
.,.,14,TRBV7-3,TRBJ1-1,TGTGCCAGCAGCCGCGGGTTGGGGGGGTCAGAAGCTTTCTTT,CASSRGLGGSEAFF
.,TRBD2,13,TRBV10-1,TRBJ2-1,TGCGCCAGCAGGGGGGACGGGGGGGATGAGCAGTTCTTC,CASRGDGGDEQFF
.,.,13,TRBV29-1,TRBJ1-2,TGCAGCGTTGAACCCGTTAAAAGGGGGTACTACACCTTC,CSVEPVKRGYYTF
.,.,13,TRBV7-9,TRBJ1-1,TGTGCCAGCAGCGCCCCGGTGAACACTGAAGCTTTCTTT,CASSAPVNTEAFF
.,.,13,TRBV28,TRBJ2-2,TGTGCTTCCGGGACTTCGAACACCGGGGAGCTGTTTTTT,CASGTSNTGELFF
.,TRBD1,12,TRBV11-2,TRBJ1-2,TGTGCCAGCAACACCGGACAGGGGCCCTCCGACTTC,CASNTGQGPSDF
.,TRBD1,14,TRBV5-1,TRBJ2-1,TGCGCCAGCAGCCTAGACAGGGGTGACGATGAGCAGTTCTTC,CASSLDRGDDEQFF
once,TRBD1,17,TRBV5-1,TRBJ1-1,TGCGCCAGCAGCTTGGATGGGACAGGGGGCGCCCGTACTGAAGCTTTCTTT,CASSLDGTGGARTEAFF
.,TRBD1,13,TRBV6-6,TRBJ1-2,TGTGCCAGCAGTTCACAGGGGGCGGATGGCTACACCTTC,CASSSQGADGYTF
once,TRBD1,15,TRBV7-9,TRBJ1-1,TGTGCCAGCAGCTTAGAGGGGGCGGGGAACACTGAAGCTTTCTTT,CASSLEGAGNTEAFF
few,.,18,TRBV28,TRBJ1-4,TGTGCCAGCAGTCTACGGACAGCCAGCCATATACTTAATGAAAAACTGTTTTTT,CASSLRTASHILNEKLFF
.,TRBD2,14,TRBV2,TRBJ2-5,TGTGCCAGCGGGCTGAGCGGGGCTCAAGAGACCCAGTACTTC,CASGLSGAQETQYF
.,TRBD2,14,TRBV28,TRBJ2-7,TGTGCCAGCAACAACGGGGGGGGCGCCTACGAGCAGTACTTC,CASNNGGGAYEQYF
.,.,16,TRBV28,TRBJ1-4,TGTGCCAGCAGTGACGAGTTGGTTTCAGGGGATGAAAAACTGTTTTTT,CASSDELVSGDEKLFF
once,TRBD1,16,TRBV9,TRBJ1-2,TGTGCCAGCAGCGAGACAGGGGGCGGACCTCTTATGGCTAGGACCTTC,CASSETGGGPLMARTF
.,.,14,TRBV6-6,TRBJ1-1,TGTGCCAGCAGCTCCTCATCGGACAGCACTGAAGCTTTCTTT,CASSSSSDSTEAFF
.,TRBD2,14,TRBV5-5,TRBJ2-3,TGTGCCAGCAGCCTCAGCGGGGTCAGAGATACGCAGTATTTT,CASSLSGVRDTQYF
.,TRBD1,16,TRBV10-3,TRBJ1-2,TGTGCCATCAGTGAAGGGGGACAGGGGACCTACTATGGCTACACCTTC,CAISEGGQGTYYGYTF
.,TRBD1,13,TRBV29-1,TRBJ1-1,TGCAGCGCCGGACAGGGCGGTGTTGCGGAAGCTTTCTTT,CSAGQGGVAEAFF
.,TRBD1,14,TRBV30,TRBJ1-4,TGTGCCTGGTCGGTTCAGGGGGCACATGAAAAACTGTTTTTT,CAWSVQGAHEKLFF
.,.,15,TRBV6-5,TRBJ2-3,TGTGCCAGCAGTTACAGGGGCCTAAGCACAGATACGCAGTATTTT,CASSYRGLSTDTQYF
.,.,13,TRBV27,TRBJ1-5,TGTGCCAGCAGTACAGGATACGCTCAGCCCCAGCATTTT,CASSTGYAQPQHF
.,TRBD1,16,TRBV28,TRBJ2-1,TGTGCCAGCAGATCAACGACGGACAGGATTGAGAATGAGCAGTTCTTC,CASRSTTDRIENEQFF
.,.,11,TRBV29-1,TRBJ1-2,TGCAGCGTCCGGGTGAAGTATGGCTACACCTTC,CSVRVKYGYTF
.,.,15,TRBV5-1,TRBJ2-1,TGCGCCAGCAGCTTTCGGGGGGCGGGAGTGGATGAGCAGTTCTTC,CASSFRGAGVDEQFF
.,TRBD2,16,TRBV7-6,TRBJ2-1,TGTGCCAGCAGCCCCCCAGGGACTAGCGGGGGAAATGAGCAGTTCTTC,CASSPPGTSGGNEQFF
few,TRBD1,15,TRBV7-9,TRBJ1-6,TGTGCCAGCAGGTCGACAGGGGGAGTTAATTCACCCCTCCACTTT,CASRSTGGVNSPLHF
.,.,14,TRBV2,TRBJ2-4,TGTGCCAGCAGAGAGGGGGTTGGCGAAAACATTCAGTACTTC,CASREGVGENIQYF
.,.,14,TRBV19,TRBJ2-2,TGTGCCAGTAAATGGGAGCCATATACCGGGGAGCTGTTTTTT,CASKWEPYTGELFF
.,TRBD1,16,TRBV4-1,TRBJ2-3,TGCGCCAGCAGCGTTAGGACAGGGGGCGTCACAGATACGCAGTATTTT,CASSVRTGGVTDTQYF
.,.,14,TRBV11-2,TRBJ2-1,TGTGCCAGCAGCCGAGTGGGGAGCGGTGGTGAGCAGTTCTTC,CASSRVGSGGEQFF
few,.,16,TRBV7-3,TRBJ2-1,TGTGCCAGCAGCTTAATGCCTACTCGCTCCTACAATGAGCAGTTCTTC,CASSLMPTRSYNEQFF
.,.,15,TRBV18,TRBJ2-5,TGTGCCAGCTCACCTAAAGGGGGGGACCAAGAGACCCAGTACTTC,CASSPKGGDQETQYF
.,.,17,TRBV30,TRBJ1-5,TGTGCCTGGAGTGCCGAGTGGGGCGCTGGGGGCAATCAGCCCCAGCATTTT,CAWSAEWGAGGNQPQHF
.,.,15,TRBV19,TRBJ1-2,TGTGCCAGTAGTATAAGGGGATGGTCGGACTATGGCTACACCTTC,CASSIRGWSDYGYTF
.,TRBD2,15,TRBV19,TRBJ2-3,TGTGCCAGTGTCCGGGGACTAGGTTTGGCAGATACGCAGTATTTT,CASVRGLGLADTQYF
.,.,15,TRBV28,TRBJ2-1,TGTGCCAGCAGCTCCGGACAGTGGAATAACAATGAGCAGTTCTTC,CASSSGQWNNNEQFF
.,TRBD1,16,TRBV6-5,TRBJ2-7,TGTGCCAGCAGTTCCCACCCGGGACAGGGGGCTATCGGGCAGTACTTC,CASSSHPGQGAIGQYF
.,.,14,TRBV18,TRBJ2-5,TGTGCCAGCTCACCTCGAAGACAGGAAGAGACCCAGTACTTC,CASSPRRQEETQYF
.,TRBD1,16,TRBV28,TRBJ1-6,TGTGCCAGCAGGGGACAGGTATCCTCCTATAATTCACCCCTCCACTTT,CASRGQVSSYNSPLHF
.,TRBD2,16,TRBV4-3,TRBJ2-1,TGCGCCAGCAGCCAAGATTTCACTAGCGGGGGAAACGAGCAGTTCTTC,CASSQDFTSGGNEQFF
.,TRBD1,17,TRBV4-3,TRBJ2-1,TGCGCCAGCAGCCAAGGCCCGGGGGACAGGGGTGCAGGTGAGCAGTTCTTC,CASSQGPGDRGAGEQFF
.,.,14,TRBV6-1,TRBJ1-2,TGTGCCAGCAGTGCCACCGACAGACTCCCTGGCTACACCTTC,CASSATDRLPGYTF
.,.,12,TRBV10-3,TRBJ2-7,TGTGCCATCAGCGGATCGGAGGAGGAGCAGTACTTC,CAISGSEEEQYF
.,.,16,TRBV5-4,TRBJ2-2,TGTGCCAGCAGCTTGGCGGTGGGGCAGAACACCGGGGAGCTGTTTTTT,CASSLAVGQNTGELFF